The T cell receptor beta chain under discussion was sequenced for a study of T-cell reconstitution after alpha-beta-depleted transplantation in children (dated by TCRdb to about 2016). About the investigation overall: Using TCR repertoire profiling, the study quantitatively followed how T-cell immune reconstitution unfolded in children after TCRalphabeta/CD19-depleted allogeneic hematopoietic cell transplantation. Study-wide conclusions, independent of this receptor: The apparently early recovery of alphabetaT-cell counts about two months after transplant reportedly depended on only several hundred rapidly expanded clones that came from non-depleted graft cells. In some patients, the high TCRbeta diversity seen at day 60 was put down to recipient T cells and intrathymic progenitors that had survived conditioning. Over the following months the frequencies of hyperexpanded clones went down, and after one year T-cell counts and TCRbeta diversity were mostly credited to newly produced T cells.

The meaning of the sample's treatment or condition label: allogeneic hematopoietic cell transplantation with graft depleted of TCRalphabeta T cells and CD19 B cells. The children who served as transplant recipients had been given grafts of TCRalphabeta/CD19-depleted allogeneic hematopoietic cells. About this clonotype: Its antigen is unknown. The record has no base qualities; no much larger clone is one base away.

The library came from PCR. Sequencing was performed on an Illumina HiSeq 2500. To normalize quantification of the TCRbeta repertoire, the TCR libraries were built with molecular barcoding that relied on unique molecular identifiers. The public reads were quality trimmed at Q25 with fastp and then assembled into clones with MiXCR by TCRdb, keeping productive beta chains. Each CDR3 protein gets just one entry, which takes the most common genes and DNA from the rows behind it. The sample table records just over 950,000 distinct CDR3 sequences; about 29% of these occur just once. In total, the top ten clones hold around 30% of the sample. CDR1 and CDR2, looked up from the germline V gene, are SGDLS and YYNGEE. From the cysteine through the phenylalanine, the CDR3 covers 15 amino acids. Here the CDR3 DNA is all that survives: 45 bases in frame from base 1. The junction shows trimming of 1 base on V and 0 bases on J, plus 8 bases between the germline ends.

This receptor chain uses TRBV9 and TRBJ1-3; the D gene identity is not certain. The sample in question was PBMCs, mostly from graft donor cells, obtained 360 days after TCRalphabeta/CD19-depleted stem cell transplant. The origin of this receptor is a boy under two years old who had a stem cell transplant for SCID, so the T cells may come from the graft donor. The CDR3 protein sequence reads: CASSVQAYSGNTIYF. DNA sequence: TGTGCCAGCAGCGTACAGGCCTACTCTGGAAACACCATATATTTT.